This T cell receptor (beta chain) was sequenced during a study of OX40 agonist ivuxolimab in advanced cancers. Trimming stripped 5 bases from V and 4 bases from J, with 18 bases between. The length of the CDR3 is 16 residues. CDR1 and CDR2 from the germline V gene are SEHNR and FQNEAQ (reference sequence). The study, taken as a whole, reports: By week 6 at 0.1 to 3.0 mg/kg, blood CD4+ and CD8+ T cells had expanded clonally.

Libraries were prepared by immunoSEQ multiplex PCR; TCRdb keeps only in-frame clonotypes and omits some of them. This table holds around 25,000 clones, 80% to 90% found once. On this clone: Its antigen is not known.

The chain has TRBV7-9 and TRBJ2-1; possible D gene TRBD1, 6 bases. Material: CD4+ or CD8+ T cells sorted from blood, obtained in a trial of the OX40 agonist ivuxolimab. The clonotype originates from an adult with an advanced solid tumor such as melanoma, head and neck, liver or kidney cancer. CDR3 sequence: CASSPPREGVYNEQFF. The CDR3 coding sequence is TGTGCCAGCAGCCCTCCTCGTGAGGGGGTTTACAATGAGCAGTTCTTC.